This T cell receptor beta chain was identified in a study of blood T cell repertoires in COVID-19. Study context: Whether acute or convalescent, the COVID-19 samples came from the United States, Italy and Spain.

Exposed participants came across a COVID-19 case within 2 weeks before study entry. There are 15 residues in the CDR3. Germline V gives CDR1 ENHRY, CDR2 SYGVKD. The ends were cut back, 3 bases at V and 4 bases at J, with 16 bases in the middle. In the original processing: From reference gene primer amplification, estimates of nucleated cell counts were derived. Sequencing was performed with immunoSEQ multiplex PCR; in TCRdb, only in-frame clones are kept and a portion is missing. V and J calls and clone size are given by that table; D and trimming were obtained from the DNA. The sample holds roughly 200,000 clones, less than 90% seen once.

The sample was PBMCs or T cells enriched from blood (not recorded which). The chain has TRBV10-3 and TRBJ2-7; a possible D gene is TRBD2 (5 bases). The clonotype was recovered from a woman aged 30 to 39 who had been exposed to COVID-19. CDR3 in amino acids: CAISERELGSYEQYF. CDR3 nucleotides: TGTGCCATCAGTGAACGCGAACTAGGCAGTTACGAGCAGTACTTC.